The 2 T cell receptor beta chains reported below all come from one sample, sequenced in a study of T cell responses to AZD1222 COVID-19 vaccine. Assay used: immunoSEQ multiplex PCR; TCRdb lists only in-frame clones, some missing. The sample holds about 82,000 clones, 85% to 95% seen once. This specimen was peripheral blood, taken on day 0 of AZD1222 vaccination. These receptors were collected from an adult in good health.

V gene TRBV3-1 (or the pseudogene TRBV3-2) combines with J gene TRBJ1-1; no firm D call. Looked up from germline, CDR1 is LGHDT and CDR2 is YNNKEL (reference sequence). This CDR3 has 13 residues. Trimming pared 4 bases from V and 1 base from J, leaving 7 bases between. The CDR3 here is CASSLTSNTEAFF. In DNA, the CDR3 is TGTGCCAGCAGCCTGACATCGAACACTGAAGCTTTCTTT.

The J gene is TRBJ1-2, the V gene TRBV5-1, with 7 nucleotides matching TRBD1. Germline CDR1 is SGHRS and CDR2 is YFSETQ. The CDR3 extends over 15 amino acids. The junction had 8 bases not matched to a gene; V was cut back by 0 bases and J by 6 bases. The CDR3, as DNA: TGCGCCAGCAGCTTGGAGGGGGCCGCACCGAATGGCTACACCTTC. Translating it yields CASSLEGAAPNGYTF.